Each of the 18 T cell receptor beta chains below was sequenced from the same sample in a study of memory CD4+ T cells and cytomegalovirus serostatus. Single viable CD3+CD4+CD8-CD45RO+ cells were sorted as the memory CD4+ T cells. Repertoires were generated with immunoSEQ multiplex PCR, while TCRdb's copy carries only in-frame clones and drops some. The table has 50,000 to 65,000 clones, roughly 77% seen once; the top ten hold roughly 3%. Sequences were obtained from memory CD4+ T cells from blood. Receptors were obtained from an adult in good health and CMV-seropositive.

The gene calls are TRBV11-2 and TRBJ2-2, with TRBD1 matching 8 bases. V lost 2 bases and J lost 14; bases outside the gene matches: 13. Germline CDR1 is SGHAT and CDR2 is FQNNGV. There are 15 residues in the CDR3. The CDR3 sequence: CASSLSSRGLRKLFF. Here the CDR3 DNA reads TGTGCCAGCAGCTTATCTTCCAGGGGGCTTAGGAAACTGTTTTTT.

This clone appeared a few times. J is TRBJ2-3 and V is TRBV29-1; possibly TRBD2 for D (5 bases). Germline assignment: CDR1 SQVTM and CDR2 ANQGSEA. The CDR3 covers 12 residues. Trimming left V 3 bases short and J 9 bases short, with 13 bases between. The CDR3 spells CSVETNEGTQYF. The DNA for the CDR3 is TGCAGCGTTGAGACAAACGAGGGCACGCAGTATTTT.

V is TRBV19 and J is TRBJ1-1; perhaps TRBD1 as D (5 bases). Trimming removed 0 bases from V and 1 base from J, with 9 bases in between. This CDR3 has 15 amino acids. Germline lookup yields CDR1 LNHDA and CDR2 SQIVND (reference sequence). The CDR3 DNA sequence: TGTGCCAGTAGTATAGATTGGGGGACGAACACTGAAGCTTTCTTT. Translated, it gives CASSIDWGTNTEAFF. Drawing the rest from reference TRBV19 and TRBJ1-1, the complete variable domain is DGGITQSPKYLFRKEGQNVTLSCEQNLNHDAMYWYRQDPGQGLRLIYYSQIVNDFQKGDIAEGYSVSREKKESFPLTVTSAQKNPTAFYLCASSIDWGTNTEAFFGQGTRLTVV.

The chain is built from TRBV5-4 and TRBJ1-2, with TRBD1 matching 7 bases. The CDR3 runs to 15 residues. Germline V gene lookup returns CDR1 SGHNT and CDR2 YYREEE (reference sequence). V lost 0 bases to trimming and J lost 8 bases; unmatched junction nucleotides: 10. DNA for the CDR3: TGTGCCAGCAGCTTGGATAGGGACAGTTCGTGGGGCTACACCTTC. Amino acid sequence: CASSLDRDSSWGYTF.

The gene calls are TRBV7-2 and TRBJ1-5, with 8 nucleotides matching TRBD1. The CDR3 totals 16 residues. Per the germline V gene, CDR1 is SGHTA and CDR2 is FQGNSA. After removal of 5 bases from V and 4 bases from J, the junction contained 10 bases not matched to a gene. CDR3 coding DNA: TGTGCCAGCAGCCCCGAGACAGGGGAACTAAATCAGCCCCAGCATTTT. It specifies CASSPETGELNQPQHF.

The V call is TRBV2, the J call TRBJ1-2; 7 positions match TRBD1. Looked up from germline, CDR1 is SNHLY and CDR2 is FYNNEI. This CDR3 comprises 15 residues. J lost 1 base, V lost 6 bases, and 8 bases had no gene match. In DNA, the CDR3 is TGTGCCAGCAGAGGACAGGATGGGTATAACTATGGCTACACCTTC. This gives the protein CASRGQDGYNYGYTF.

The chain is built from TRBV27 and TRBJ1-4; possible D gene TRBD1, 5 bases. The CDR3 has 14 residues. Looked up from germline, CDR1 is MNHEY and CDR2 is SMNVEV (reference sequence). V lost 5 bases and J lost 3, with 10 bases in between. CDR3 coding DNA: TGTGCCAGCAGTCGGGGGTTTGCTAATGAAAAACTGTTTTTT. It specifies CASSRGFANEKLFF.

The chain combines TRBV5-4 with TRBJ1-1; 8 bases agree with TRBD1. Trimming took 4 bases from V and 11 from J; bases not matched to a gene: 7. The CDR3 extends over 12 amino acids. Looked up from germline, CDR1 is SGHNT and CDR2 is YYREEE (reference sequence). CDR3 residues: CASSDTDRDAFF. CDR3 sequence (DNA): TGTGCCAGCAGCGACACGGACAGGGACGCTTTCTTT.

The chain uses TRBV5-6 and TRBJ2-3; D unresolved. The CDR3 is 16 amino acids. V was cut by 4 bases and J by 2 bases, with 17 bases left in between. CDR1 and CDR2 from the germline V gene are SGHDT and YYEEEE. The CDR3 is CASSPIRDASTDTQYF. For the CDR3, the DNA is TGTGCCAGCAGCCCCATTCGCGACGCTTCCACAGATACGCAGTATTTT.

The rearrangement joins TRBV5-1 to TRBJ2-3; D ambiguous. The ends were cut back, 5 bases at V and 0 bases at J, with 13 bases in the middle. The CDR3 contains 15 residues. Germline V lookup: CDR1 SGHRS, CDR2 YFSETQ. The CDR3 region is CASSPGRFSTDTQYF. Written as DNA, the CDR3 is TGCGCCAGCAGTCCAGGTCGATTTAGCACAGATACGCAGTATTTT.

This clone turned up a few times. V and J are TRBV7-9 and TRBJ1-2; D gene unclear. This CDR3 is built from 13 residues. V was pared by 6 bases and J by 8 bases, with 16 bases between. CDR1 SEHNR and CDR2 FQNEAQ come from the germline V gene (reference sequence). The CDR3 sequence is CASRPEGIVGYTF. The CDR3 DNA follows: TGTGCCAGCAGACCAGAGGGTATTGTGGGCTACACCTTC.

This chain joins TRBV7-6 and TRBJ2-5, with D perhaps matching TRBD2 (5 bases). The CDR3 spans 16 residues. Germline V gene data show CDR1 as SGHVS and CDR2 as FNYEAQ. V was pared by 5 bases and J by 1 base, with 17 bases between. The CDR3 protein is CASSRAYEAGQETQYF. DNA for the CDR3: TGTGCCAGCAGCCGAGCTTATGAGGCGGGCCAAGAGACCCAGTACTTC.

The J gene is TRBJ2-2, the V gene TRBV6-1; the D call may be TRBD1 or TRBD2 (5 bases each). This CDR3 has 20 amino acids. Looked up from germline, CDR1 is MNHNS and CDR2 is SASEGT. Trimming took off 0 bases at V and 6 bases at J, with 26 bases between the two ends. The CDR3 is CASSEAGVKSQGSGAGELFF. The CDR3 region has the DNA TGTGCCAGCAGTGAAGCGGGGGTAAAAAGTCAGGGTTCGGGCGCCGGGGAGCTGTTTTTT.

The genes are TRBV6-5 and TRBJ1-1, with 7 nucleotides matching TRBD1. The CDR3 length is 14 residues. The junction had 6 bases not matched to a gene; V was cut back by 8 bases and J by 0 bases. CDR1 and CDR2 (germline): MNHEY, SVGAGI. The CDR3 DNA sequence: TGTGCCAGCCTACCCGGGACAGTGAACACTGAAGCTTTCTTT. It codes for CASLPGTVNTEAFF.

J is TRBJ1-2 and V is TRBV30; D is possibly TRBD1 (5 bases). Trimming stripped 7 bases from V and 0 bases from J, with 12 bases between. CDR3 length: 13 residues. Germline V CDR1 and CDR2: GTSNPN, SVGIG (reference sequence). The DNA for the CDR3 is TGTGCCTACAGACAGCCAGCTAACTATGGCTACACCTTC. Translated, it gives CAYRQPANYGYTF.

Here the CDR3 reads CSVGIETNYGYTF. CDR3 nucleotides: TGCAGCGTTGGGATAGAGACTAACTATGGCTACACCTTC. J is TRBJ1-2 and V is TRBV29-1, with unresolved D. The CDR3 runs 13 residues. Trimming left V 4 bases short and J 0 bases short, with 9 bases between. Germline V gives CDR1 SQVTM, CDR2 ANQGSEA.

The chain has TRBV10-2 and TRBJ2-7; either TRBD1 or TRBD2 may fit D (6 bases each). The CDR3 loop spans 15 amino acids. The V end lost 3 bases, the J end lost 6 bases, and 18 bases lay between the germline ends. Germline V gene data show CDR1 as WSHSY and CDR2 as SAAADI. This CDR3 is CASSEPGTKGGEQYV. DNA of the CDR3: TGCGCCAGCAGTGAACCCGGGACCAAGGGGGGCGAGCAGTACGTC.

This chain uses TRBV2 with TRBJ2-3; 9 nucleotides match TRBD1. This CDR3 has 14 amino acids. After removal of 6 bases from V and 4 bases from J, the junction contained 5 bases not matched to a gene. Germline lookup yields CDR1 SNHLY and CDR2 FYNNEI. CDR3: CASRGDREADTQYF. The CDR3, as DNA: TGTGCCAGCAGAGGGGACAGGGAGGCAGATACGCAGTATTTT.